This TCR beta chain was recovered during a study of cytomegalovirus exposure and HLA in healthy donors. Looking at the study overall: Drawn from HLA-typed donors, tens of millions of unique TCRs were held in an early data release.

Whole-study findings and limits: The study designated some 180 TCR beta chains cytomegalovirus-associated.

Germline CDR1 is MNHEY and CDR2 is SVGAGI. The junction had 9 bases not matched to a gene; V was cut back by 7 bases and J by 4 bases. The CDR3 loop spans 15 amino acids. Both 60 Vbeta primers and 13 Jbeta primers went into the PCR. Generated by immunoSEQ multiplex PCR, the TCRdb table keeps only in-frame clones and is missing some. The sample shows more than 85,000 clones, around 72% of them seen only once. Details on this clone: Antigen unknown.

The material sequenced was PBMCs. The TCR comes from a man under 40 in good health and CMV-seronegative. This chain connects TRBV6-5 to TRBJ2-3, with TRBD1 matching 9 bases. The CDR3 bases are TGTGCCAGCAATATCGGGACAGGGAGGTCAGATACGCAGTATTTT. Protein sequence: CASNIGTGRSDTQYF.